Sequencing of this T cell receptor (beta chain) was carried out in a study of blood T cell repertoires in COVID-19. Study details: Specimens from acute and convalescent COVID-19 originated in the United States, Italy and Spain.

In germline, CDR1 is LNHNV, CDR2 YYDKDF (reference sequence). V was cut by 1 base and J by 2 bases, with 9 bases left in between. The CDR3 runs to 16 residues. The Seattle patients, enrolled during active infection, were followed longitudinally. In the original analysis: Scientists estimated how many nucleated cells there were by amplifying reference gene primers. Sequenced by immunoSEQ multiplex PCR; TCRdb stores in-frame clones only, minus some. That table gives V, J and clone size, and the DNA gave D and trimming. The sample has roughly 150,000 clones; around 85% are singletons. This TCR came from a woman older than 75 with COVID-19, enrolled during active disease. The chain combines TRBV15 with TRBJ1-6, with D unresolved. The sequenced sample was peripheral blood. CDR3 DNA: TGTGCCACCAGCAGAGGGGCCTTCGCCTATAATTCACCCCTCCACTTT. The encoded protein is CATSRGAFAYNSPLHF.